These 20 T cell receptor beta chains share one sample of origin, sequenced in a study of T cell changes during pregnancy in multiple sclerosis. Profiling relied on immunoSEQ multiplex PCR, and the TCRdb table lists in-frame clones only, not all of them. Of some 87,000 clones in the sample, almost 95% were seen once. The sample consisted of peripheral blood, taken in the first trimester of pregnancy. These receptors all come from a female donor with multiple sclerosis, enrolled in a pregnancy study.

The CDR3 coding sequence is TGTGCCAGCGCAAGCGGGCTAGGATACAGCGAGCAGTACTTC. Its translation: CASASGLGYSEQYF. This sequence joins TRBV7-9 and TRBJ2-7; D is perhaps TRBD2 (6 bases). V dropped 8 bases and J dropped 6 bases, with 20 bases sitting between them. CDR1 is SEHNR, CDR2 FQNEAQ, per germline (reference sequence). The CDR3 consists of 14 residues.

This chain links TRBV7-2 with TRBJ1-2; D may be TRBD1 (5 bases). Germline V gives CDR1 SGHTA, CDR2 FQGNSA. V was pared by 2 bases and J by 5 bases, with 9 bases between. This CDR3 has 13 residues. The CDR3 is CASSLWGTYGYTF. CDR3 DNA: TGTGCCAGCAGCTTATGGGGGACTTATGGCTACACCTTC.

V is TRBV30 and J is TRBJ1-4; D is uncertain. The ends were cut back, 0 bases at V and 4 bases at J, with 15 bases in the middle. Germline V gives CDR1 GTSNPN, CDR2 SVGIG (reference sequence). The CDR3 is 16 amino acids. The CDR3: CAWSVSRRAGNEKLFF. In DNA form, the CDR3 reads TGTGCCTGGAGTGTGTCGCGGAGGGCCGGTAATGAAAAACTGTTTTTT.

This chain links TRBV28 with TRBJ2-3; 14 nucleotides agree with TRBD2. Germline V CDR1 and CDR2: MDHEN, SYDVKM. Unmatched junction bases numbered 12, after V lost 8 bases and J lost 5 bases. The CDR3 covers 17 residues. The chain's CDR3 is CASSPIGGLAGVDTQYF. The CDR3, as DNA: TGTGCCAGCTCACCCATTGGGGGACTAGCGGGAGTAGATACGCAGTATTTT.

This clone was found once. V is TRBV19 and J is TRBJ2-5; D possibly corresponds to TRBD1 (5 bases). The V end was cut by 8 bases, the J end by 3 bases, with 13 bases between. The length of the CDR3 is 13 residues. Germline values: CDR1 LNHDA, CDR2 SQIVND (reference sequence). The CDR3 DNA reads TGTGCCAGTCAGGGTACATGGGAAGAGACCCAGTACTTC. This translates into CASQGTWEETQYF.

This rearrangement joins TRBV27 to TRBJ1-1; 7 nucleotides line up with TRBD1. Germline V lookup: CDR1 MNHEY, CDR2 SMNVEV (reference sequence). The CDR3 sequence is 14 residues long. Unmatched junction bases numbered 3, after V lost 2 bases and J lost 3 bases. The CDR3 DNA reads TGTGCCAGCAGTTTAGGCAGGGGGGACACTGAAGCTTTCTTT. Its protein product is CASSLGRGDTEAFF.

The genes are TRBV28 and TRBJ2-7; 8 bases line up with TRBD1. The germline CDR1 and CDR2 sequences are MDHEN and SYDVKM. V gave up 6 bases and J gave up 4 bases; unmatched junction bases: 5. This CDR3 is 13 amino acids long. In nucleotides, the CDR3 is TGTGCCAGCAGGTTGACAGGGGTTTACGAGCAGTACTTC. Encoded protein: CASRLTGVYEQYF.

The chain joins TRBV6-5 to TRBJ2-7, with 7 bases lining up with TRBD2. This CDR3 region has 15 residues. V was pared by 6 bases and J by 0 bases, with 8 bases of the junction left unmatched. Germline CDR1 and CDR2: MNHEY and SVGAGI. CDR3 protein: CASRSTSVVSYEQYF. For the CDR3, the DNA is TGTGCCAGCAGATCTACTAGCGTCGTCTCCTACGAGCAGTACTTC.

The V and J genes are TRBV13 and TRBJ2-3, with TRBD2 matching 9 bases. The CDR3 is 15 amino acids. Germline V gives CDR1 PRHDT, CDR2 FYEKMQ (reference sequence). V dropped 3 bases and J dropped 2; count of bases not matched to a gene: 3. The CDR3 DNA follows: TGTGCCAGCAGCTTCGCTAGCGGGACCACAGATACGCAGTATTTT. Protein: CASSFASGTTDTQYF.

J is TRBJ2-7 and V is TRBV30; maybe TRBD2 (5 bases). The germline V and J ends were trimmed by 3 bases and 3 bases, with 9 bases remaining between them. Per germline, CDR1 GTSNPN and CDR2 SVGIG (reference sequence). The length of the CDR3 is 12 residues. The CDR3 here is CAWRGDYYEQYF. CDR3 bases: TGTGCCTGGAGGGGAGACTACTACGAGCAGTACTTC.

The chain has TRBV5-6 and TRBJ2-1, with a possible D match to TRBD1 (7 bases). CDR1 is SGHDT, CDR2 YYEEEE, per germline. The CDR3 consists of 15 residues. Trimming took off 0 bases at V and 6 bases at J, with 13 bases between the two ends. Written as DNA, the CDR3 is TGTGCCAGCAGCTTGGTAGCAGGGGGAGGCAATGAGCAGTTCTTC. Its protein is CASSLVAGGGNEQFF.

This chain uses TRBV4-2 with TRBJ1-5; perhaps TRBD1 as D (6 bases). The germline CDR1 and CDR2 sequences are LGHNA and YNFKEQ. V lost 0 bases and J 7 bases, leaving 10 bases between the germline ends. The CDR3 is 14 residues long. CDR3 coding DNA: TGTGCCAGCAGCCAAGACCTACAGGGCCAGCCCCAGCATTTT. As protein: CASSQDLQGQPQHF.

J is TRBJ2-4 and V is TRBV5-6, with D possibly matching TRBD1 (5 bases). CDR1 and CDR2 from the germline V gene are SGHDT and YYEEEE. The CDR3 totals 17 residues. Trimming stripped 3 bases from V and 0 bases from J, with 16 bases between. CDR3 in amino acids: CASSSSYRSVAKNIQYF. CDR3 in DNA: TGTGCCAGCAGCTCCTCCTACAGGTCTGTAGCCAAAAACATTCAGTACTTC. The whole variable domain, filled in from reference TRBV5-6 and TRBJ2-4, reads DAGVTQSPTHLIKTRGQQVTLRCSPKSGHDTVSWYQQALGQGPQFIFQYYEEEERQRGNFPDRFSGHQFPNYSSELNVNALLLGDSALYLCASSSSYRSVAKNIQYFGAGTRLSVL.

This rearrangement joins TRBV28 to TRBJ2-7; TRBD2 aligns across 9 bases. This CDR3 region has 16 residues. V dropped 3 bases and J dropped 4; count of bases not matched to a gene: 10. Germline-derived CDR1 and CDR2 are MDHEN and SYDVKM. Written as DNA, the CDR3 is TGTGCCAGCAGTTTGGCCCCGCCGGGACTAGCTTACGAGCAGTACTTC. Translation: CASSLAPPGLAYEQYF.

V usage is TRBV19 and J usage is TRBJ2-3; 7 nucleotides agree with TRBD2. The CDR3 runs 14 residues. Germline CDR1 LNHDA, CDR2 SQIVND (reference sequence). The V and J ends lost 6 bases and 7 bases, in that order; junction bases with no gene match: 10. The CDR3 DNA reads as TGTGCCAGTAGAACTAGCGAAAATAGCAATACGCAGTATTTT. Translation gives CASRTSENSNTQYF.

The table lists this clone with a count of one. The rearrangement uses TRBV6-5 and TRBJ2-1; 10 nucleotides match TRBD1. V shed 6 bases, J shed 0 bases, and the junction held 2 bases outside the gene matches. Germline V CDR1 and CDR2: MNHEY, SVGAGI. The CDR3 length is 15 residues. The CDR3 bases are TGTGCCAGCAGCCGGACAGGGGGCTCCTACAATGAGCAGTTCTTC. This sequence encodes CASSRTGGSYNEQFF.

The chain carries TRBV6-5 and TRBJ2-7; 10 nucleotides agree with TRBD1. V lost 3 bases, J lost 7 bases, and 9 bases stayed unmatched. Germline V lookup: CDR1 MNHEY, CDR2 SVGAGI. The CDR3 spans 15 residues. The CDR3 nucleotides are TGTGCCAGCAGTTATCCGAGACAGGGGGCTTGGGAGCAGTACTTC. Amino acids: CASSYPRQGAWEQYF.

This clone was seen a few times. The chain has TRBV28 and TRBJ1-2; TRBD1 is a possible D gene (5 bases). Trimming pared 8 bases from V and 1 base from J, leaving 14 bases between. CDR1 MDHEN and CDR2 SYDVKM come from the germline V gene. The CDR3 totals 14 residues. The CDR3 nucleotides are TGTGCCAGCGTGGAGGGGCCCTTTAACTATGGCTACACCTTC. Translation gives CASVEGPFNYGYTF.

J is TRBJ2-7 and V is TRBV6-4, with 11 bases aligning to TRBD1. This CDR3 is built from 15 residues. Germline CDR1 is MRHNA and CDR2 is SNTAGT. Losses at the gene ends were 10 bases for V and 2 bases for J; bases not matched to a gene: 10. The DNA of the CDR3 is TGTGCCACCACTCCCGGGACAGGGGGGACCTACGAGCAGTACTTC. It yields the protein CATTPGTGGTYEQYF.

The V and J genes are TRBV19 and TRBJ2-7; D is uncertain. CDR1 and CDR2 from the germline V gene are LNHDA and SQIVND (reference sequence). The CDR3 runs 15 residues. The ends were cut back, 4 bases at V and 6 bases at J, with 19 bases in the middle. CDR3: CASSTRATSPSEQYF. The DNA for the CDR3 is TGTGCCAGTAGTACCAGAGCGACTTCACCCTCCGAGCAGTACTTC.